This is a list of T cell receptor beta chains from one sample in a study of shared T cell receptors in the human thymus. Generated by immunoSEQ multiplex PCR, the TCRdb table keeps only in-frame clones and is missing some. The sample includes 700,000 or so clones, 75% to 90% of them seen just once. These data also featured in a second study, about human thymus T cells.

Source material: thymocytes. These receptors all come from a girl in the first two years of life with a congenital heart defect. Both conserved end residues are part of each CDR3. A D gene is named only where the DNA matches it firmly. Part of the rows lack a size; the others show once, few, many or a class for expanded clones.

-	TRBV28	-	TRBJ1-5	CASTGARTAISQPQHF
-	TRBV9	once	TRBJ1-2	CASSVDLGDGYTF
TRBD1	TRBV5-4	-	TRBJ2-1	CASSLTWDSVYRNEQFF
TRBD1	TRBV6-1	once	TRBJ1-1	CASSDRASRTEAFF
-	TRBV10-3	once	TRBJ2-5	CAIRGDREQETQYF
-	TRBV6-1	-	TRBJ1-5	CASSGGQKGKGNQPQHF
TRBD2	TRBV27	-	TRBJ2-6	CASSSWTDWGRGGTGANVLTF
TRBD2	TRBV15	few	TRBJ2-4	CATSRPRGFSGGGQGKNIQYF
-	TRBV4-3	few	TRBJ2-6	CASSQLFLDTFSGANVLTF
-	TRBV19	-	TRBJ2-2	CASSQTGPPGELFF
-	TRBV7-8	-	TRBJ1-1	CASSLGGGMNTEAFF
-	TRBV5-1	-	TRBJ2-2	CASSFTGTEHGELFF
-	TRBV7-6	few	TRBJ2-1	CASAVSGRRFYTREQFF
-	TRBV19	once	TRBJ1-1	CASSIALAVIRF